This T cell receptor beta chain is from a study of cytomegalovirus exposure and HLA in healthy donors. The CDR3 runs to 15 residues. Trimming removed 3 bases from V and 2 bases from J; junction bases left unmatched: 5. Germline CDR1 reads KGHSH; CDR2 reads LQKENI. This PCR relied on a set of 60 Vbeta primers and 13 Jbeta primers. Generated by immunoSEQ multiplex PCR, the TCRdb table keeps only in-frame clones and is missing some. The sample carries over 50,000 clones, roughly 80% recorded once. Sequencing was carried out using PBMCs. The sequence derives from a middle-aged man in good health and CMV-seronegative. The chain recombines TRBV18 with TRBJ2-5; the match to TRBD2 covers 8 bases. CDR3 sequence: CASSPPGGLQETQYF. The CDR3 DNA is TGTGCCAGCTCACCGCCGGGGGGGCTTCAAGAGACCCAGTACTTC.